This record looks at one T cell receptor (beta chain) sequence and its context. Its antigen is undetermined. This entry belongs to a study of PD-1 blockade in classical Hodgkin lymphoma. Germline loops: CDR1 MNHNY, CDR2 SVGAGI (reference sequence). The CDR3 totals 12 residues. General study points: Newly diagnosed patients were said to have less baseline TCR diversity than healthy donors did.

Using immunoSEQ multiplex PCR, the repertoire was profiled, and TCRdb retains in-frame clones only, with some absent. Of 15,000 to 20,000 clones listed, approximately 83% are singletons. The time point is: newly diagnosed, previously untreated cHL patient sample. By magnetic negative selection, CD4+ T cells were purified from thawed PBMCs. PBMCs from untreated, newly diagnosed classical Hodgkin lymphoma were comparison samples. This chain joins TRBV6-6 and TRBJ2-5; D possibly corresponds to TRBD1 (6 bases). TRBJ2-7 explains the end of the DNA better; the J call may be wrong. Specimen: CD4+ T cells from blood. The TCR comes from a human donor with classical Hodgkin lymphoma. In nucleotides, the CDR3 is TGTGCAGTGGGGGACAATACCTACGAGCAGTACTTC. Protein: CAVGDNTYEQYF.